Listed below are T cell receptor beta chains from one sample, sequenced in a study of blood T cells in healthy people across ages. Using its own MiXCR run on the 5' RACE reads, TCRdb lists one record per CDR3 protein. The sample shows about 800,000 distinct CDR3 sequences, less than 60% of them seen only once. The specimen was blood. All receptors come from an elderly man in good health. The CDR3 runs from the conserved cysteine through the conserved F or W. A D gene is named only where the DNA matches it firmly. The listing skips clone size in some rows; elsewhere it reads once, few, many or a size class.

clone_size d_call j_call v_call cdr3_nt cdr3_aa
- TRBD1 TRBJ1-2 TRBV20-1 TGCAGTGCCCCCCCCAGGACAGGGTGGGGGGGCTACACCTTC CSAPPRTGWGGYTF
few TRBD2 TRBJ2-1 TRBV7-8 TGTGCCAGCAGCTTAGCGCGCTTACCTGTACTAGCGGGAGGCAATGAGCAGTTCTTC CASSLARLPVLAGGNEQFF
- TRBD2 TRBJ2-3 TRBV11-3 TGTGCCAGCAGCCGGGGGGAACTCACAGATACGCAGTATTTT CASSRGELTDTQYF
- TRBD2 TRBJ2-1 TRBV5-6 TGTGCCAGCAGCCGGGGACTAGCGGGACTAAATGAGCAGTTCTTC CASSRGLAGLNEQFF
few - TRBJ1-1 TRBV25-1 TGTGCCAGCAGTGAAAACAGAGGAGGGAACACTGAAGCTTTCTTT CASSENRGGNTEAFF
- - TRBJ2-7 TRBV24-1 TGTGCCACCAGTGAACAGGGGACTTCCTACGAGCAGTACTTC CATSEQGTSYEQYF
- - TRBJ1-2 TRBV12-3/TRBV12-4 TGTGCCAGCACTCCGGGACGGATTAACTATGGCTACACCTTC CASTPGRINYGYTF
- - TRBJ1-1 TRBV7-9 TGTGCCAGCAGCCGGCGAAATTCCCGCAACACTGAAGCTTTCTTT CASSRRNSRNTEAFF
once - TRBJ2-3 TRBV30 TGTGCCTGCGGACCGTCCACAGATACGCAGTATTTT CACGPSTDTQYF
few TRBD1 TRBJ2-3 TRBV5-1 TGCGCCAGCAGGGGACAGGTACCTAGCACAGATACGCAGTATTTT CASRGQVPSTDTQYF
- TRBD2 TRBJ2-5 TRBV5-6 TGTGCCAGCAGCATTACCGGGACTAGCGGGGATGAGACCCAGTACTTC CASSITGTSGDETQYF
- - TRBJ2-1 TRBV20-1 TGCAGTGCGACCCGCCGGCGGCGCGTATCCTACAATGAGCAGTTCTTC CSATRRRRVSYNEQFF
- TRBD2 TRBJ2-3 TRBV29-1 TGCAGCCCTAAACTAGCGGGAGGGTTGGAGACGCAGTATTTT CSPKLAGGLETQYF
many - TRBJ2-1 TRBV3-1 TGTGCCAGCAGCCAACTCAATGAGCAGTTCTTC CASSQLNEQFF
- TRBD2 TRBJ2-5 TRBV6-6 TGTGCCAGCAGTACTGGACTAGCGAAGGAGACCCAGTACTTC CASSTGLAKETQYF
- - TRBJ2-2 TRBV19 TGTGCCAGTAGTATATCCGGACCTCCTCCCGGGGAGCTGTTTTTT CASSISGPPPGELFF
once TRBD2 TRBJ2-5 TRBV15 TGTGCCACCAGCAGCGGACTAGCGGGGACTCAAGAGACCCAGTACTTC CATSSGLAGTQETQYF
- - TRBJ2-7 TRBV10-3 TGTGCCATCAGTGAGTCGAGGGCAGGCATCAAGGAGCAGTACTTC CAISESRAGIKEQYF
- TRBD2 TRBJ2-1 TRBV7-9 TGTGCCAGCAGCCCACAGGGACTAGCCGGGGGTGAGCAGTTCTTC CASSPQGLAGGEQFF
few - TRBJ2-1 TRBV5-1 TGCGCCAGCAGTACCGGGATTATCATATCCCCCAATGAGCAGTTCTTC CASSTGIIISPNEQFF
few TRBD2 TRBJ2-5 TRBV5-1 TGCGCCAGCAGCTTGGAGCGGGGGCAAGAGACCCAGTACTTC CASSLERGQETQYF
- - TRBJ2-5 TRBV5-5 TGTGCCAGCAGCCCCCAGGGGAGCGGTGCGCCGCAAGAGACCCAGTACTTC CASSPQGSGAPQETQYF
few TRBD2 TRBJ2-4 TRBV7-2 TGTGCCAGCAGCTTAAAGCTAGCGGGAGCTGGCGGTAAAAACATTCAGTACTTC CASSLKLAGAGGKNIQYF
- TRBD1 TRBJ2-7 TRBV19 TGTGCCAGTAGTATGGGGAGGGACAGGGGCTACGAGCAGTACTTC CASSMGRDRGYEQYF
few TRBD1 TRBJ2-3 TRBV29-1 TGCAGCGTCGGGACAGGGGCCGCAGATACGCAGTATTTT CSVGTGAADTQYF
- TRBD2 TRBJ2-2 TRBV7-2 TGTGCCATCCTCCCGGGACTAGCGGGTACCGGGGAGCTGTTTTTT CAILPGLAGTGELFF
few - TRBJ2-4 TRBV6-1 TGTGCCAGCAGTGACAGGGGTTCGGCAGCCAAAAACATTCAGTACTTC CASSDRGSAAKNIQYF
- - TRBJ1-1 TRBV7-9 TGTGCCAGCAGTCCTACAGGGTTTGAAGCTTTCTTT CASSPTGFEAFF
once TRBD1 TRBJ2-5 TRBV12-3/TRBV12-4 TGTGCCAGCAGTTTTAGGGACAGGGGTTTAGGAGAGCAGTACTTC CASSFRDRGLGEQYF
- TRBD2 TRBJ2-5 TRBV25-1 TGTGCCAGCAGTGACTCCCCGGAACTAGCGGGAGGGCGTTTAAAACACAATGAGCAGTACTTC CASSDSPELAGGRLKHNEQYF
- - TRBJ1-6 TRBV14 TGTGCCTGCAGCCAAGATCCTACCTCACCCCTCCACTTT CACSQDPTSPLHF
- - TRBJ2-5 TRBV20-1 TGCAGTGCTAGAGCCACCCTTGGCCGGGAAGGGCAGTACTTC CSARATLGREGQYF